The clone carrying this TCR beta chain was counted between two and nine times. This sample is drawn from a study of T-cell reconstitution after alpha-beta-depleted transplantation in children. CDR3 length: 16 amino acids. The germline gives CDR1 SGDLS, CDR2 YYNGEE. V lost 1 base to trimming and J lost 4 bases; unmatched junction nucleotides: 5. Unique molecular identifiers were built into the TCRbeta library. In TCRdb, the PCR reads were re-called with MiXCR into one record per CDR3 protein. Counted here are a few hundred thousand distinct CDR3 sequences, 11% occurring once; the ten biggest clones make up roughly 6%.

The starting material was PBMCs from the stem cell graft donor, obtained from the stem cell graft. V and J are TRBV9 and TRBJ2-1, with 10 bases matching TRBD2. This TCR was sampled from a human donor who donated a stem cell graft to a child with acute myeloid leukemia. This chain's CDR3 is CASSVKVTSGYNEQFF. In DNA form, the CDR3 reads TGTGCCAGCAGCGTAAAGGTGACTAGCGGGTACAATGAGCAGTTCTTC.